This T cell receptor (beta chain) derives from a study of blood T cells in healthy people across ages (dated by TCRdb to 2015 to 2017). Concerning the study at large: In model experiments, roughly one uniquely barcoded TCR beta cDNA molecule per two T cells was captured by template switching. Using deep sequencing normalized with unique cDNA molecular identifiers, the study measured how TCR beta repertoire diversity changes with age. The donors were divided into four age groups: young (average around 15 years), middle-aged (approximately 41), aged (approximately 62) and long-lived (roughly 82). To avoid experimental bias, donors of different ages were spread randomly across the sequencing lanes. Two additional independent replicas of 1 million unique cDNA reads from the same blood draw were analyzed for two donors (one aged 18 to 29 and one aged 80 or older). Study-wide findings and limitations: As age increased, observed TCR beta diversity per million T cells dropped in a roughly linear way, and a significant reduction was already evident by age about 40. Donor CMV infection status was unknown, potentially confounding age-related changes in expanded clonotypes. Bulk unsorted PBMC profiling prevented conclusive comparison of naive and antigen-experienced compartments. The long-lived group showed more naive CD4+ T cells, fewer expanded clones and increased TCR diversity than the aged group, suggesting age selection. The percentage of naive T cells measured by flow cytometry correlated strongly with observed TCR beta diversity. Estimates of total diversity based on one million sequenced T cells were considered lower bounds and underestimates.

Library generation was performed with 5' RACE. TCRdb records Illumina HiSeq 2500 as the sequencer. A second roughly 7 to 11 cycle PCR used a sample-barcoded 5' primer and a J-beta primer mix. Each TCR beta cDNA molecule received a unique molecular identifier from a template-switch 5' adaptor carrying 12 random nucleotides. At least 2.5 million CDR3-containing paired-end reads were obtained from each sample. All of the RNA was converted into first-strand cDNA using the Mint cDNA synthesis kit, with a TRBC-specific oligonucleotide serving as the primer. Following uracil-DNA glycosylase treatment, a first 18-cycle PCR with universal primers M1SS and BC2_uni_R was performed on all cDNA. Per the source publication's procedure: Normalization of each sample was performed by random selection of 1 million high-quality reads, each carrying a distinct molecular identifier. Instead of being binned into consensus sequences, reads that shared molecular identifiers were thrown out. MiTCR, with a Q25 quality threshold and the strictest error-elimination algorithm, was used for CDR3 identification, clonotype clustering and error correction. A nonparametric unseen species model with Euler transformation was used to estimate a lower bound on total TCR beta diversity. The raw public reads went through TCRdb reprocessing: fastp at Q25, MiXCR clone calling, in-frame beta chains kept. Every CDR3 protein is listed once, alongside the most common genes and DNA of its rows. None of the V and J calls come from the authors' own analysis; TCRdb made them. The sample records 2 million or so distinct CDR3 sequences, roughly 50% of which are singletons. Approximately 2% of the sample goes to the ten largest clones.

V is cut by 6 bases and J by 0 bases, and the space between the germline ends is 18 bases. From the cysteine through the phenylalanine, the CDR3 covers 16 amino acids. The only DNA kept is the CDR3, 48 bases in frame from the first base. In regard to this clonotype: This receptor's antigen is unknown. No clone much larger than this one lies a single base away; base qualities are absent.

The donors were some 39 Caucasian individuals from Russia, aged roughly 6 to 90 years, who were systemically healthy. Each donor gave ten milliliters of peripheral blood, drawn into EDTA-treated Vacutainer tubes. Ficoll-Paque density-gradient centrifugation was used to isolate PBMCs, with at least 7 million obtained per sample. Total RNA, at least 6 micrograms per sample, was extracted from PBMCs with Trizol reagent. For every donor, an aliquot of PBMCs went through flow cytometry to measure the percentages of naive CD45RAhigh/CD27high T cells. The rearrangement joined TRBV12-3 or TRBV12-4 to TRBJ2-7; no confident D gene assignment can be made. The sequenced sample was blood. This clonotype was obtained from a woman aged 40 to 55 in good health. The bases are TGTGCCAGCAGCTCCATCTCGACCGGGCCCTCCTACGAGCAGTACTTC. This yields the protein CASSSISTGPSYEQYF.